These T cell receptor beta chains were read from a single sample in a study of blood T cells in healthy people across ages. One entry per CDR3 protein, called by TCRdb with MiXCR from the 5' RACE reads. The sample yields roughly 1,100,000 distinct CDR3 sequences, around 27% seen once. These data also featured in a second study, about T cells of mothers and their children.

The sequencing input was blood. These receptors were taken from a girl aged 2 to 10 in good health. CDR3s include the opening cysteine and the closing phenylalanine or tryptophan. The D gene is left open where the match is weak. For some rows the clone size is stated as once, few or many, or as a class when expanded; others skip it.

v_gene	j_gene	d_gene	abundance	CDR3aa	CDR3nt
TRBV28	TRBJ2-7	-	few	CASSVTLARVVEQYF	TGTGCCAGCAGTGTTACGCTAGCGAGGGTGGTTGAGCAGTACTTC
TRBV27	TRBJ2-1	-	-	CASSFLAGKGEQFF	-
TRBV7-8	TRBJ2-7	-	-	CASSSARDPAYYEQYF	TGTGCCAGCAGCTCAGCCAGGGACCCCGCATACTACGAGCAGTACTTC
TRBV7-9	TRBJ2-7	TRBD1	-	CASRQPGQGFGEQYF	TGTGCCAGCAGACAACCGGGACAGGGGTTCGGCGAGCAGTACTTC
TRBV5-1	TRBJ2-5	TRBD1	-	CASSTQGADETQYF	TGCGCCAGCAGCACCCAGGGGGCGGATGAGACCCAGTACTTC
TRBV29-1	TRBJ2-7	-	-	CSVEDRGAGVEQYF	TGCAGCGTTGAAGATCGGGGTGCGGGTGTCGAGCAGTACTTC
TRBV27	TRBJ2-2	-	few	CASSLRGSTGELFF	TGTGCCAGCAGTTTACGGGGAAGCACCGGGGAGCTGTTTTTT
TRBV29-1	TRBJ2-7	-	few	CSVGPGTYEQYF	TGCAGCGTTGGACCAGGCACCTACGAGCAGTACTTC
TRBV5-6	TRBJ1-2	TRBD1	-	CASSLGQGGYTF	TGTGCCAGCAGCTTGGGACAGGGAGGCTACACCTTC
TRBV5-1	TRBJ2-2	-	-	CASSFSRVGGELFF	TGCGCCAGCAGCTTTTCTCGGGTTGGCGGGGAGCTGTTTTTT
TRBV5-1	TRBJ2-1	TRBD1	-	CASSWYRGDFNEQFF	TGCGCCAGCAGCTGGTACAGGGGGGACTTCAATGAGCAGTTCTTC
TRBV20-1	TRBJ1-1	-	-	CSAANPLQGEAFF	TGCAGTGCAGCGAACCCTCTTCAAGGTGAAGCTTTCTTT
TRBV3-1	TRBJ2-3	TRBD2	-	CATRTSATDTQYF	TGTGCCACGAGGACTAGCGCCACAGATACGCAGTATTTT
TRBV7-9	TRBJ1-2	-	-	CASTQGPFGYTF	TGTGCCAGCACTCAGGGGCCGTTTGGCTACACCTTC
TRBV27	TRBJ2-5	-	few	CASSLSIIRREETQYF	TGTGCCAGCAGTTTATCGATTATAAGGCGGGAAGAGACCCAGTACTTC
TRBV6-1	TRBJ2-7	TRBD1	-	CASRVRGLRLWEQYF	TGTGCCAGCAGGGTTAGGGGGCTCAGACTGTGGGAGCAGTACTTC
TRBV11-2	TRBJ1-5	TRBD1	-	CASSWGQAPNQPQHF	TGTGCCAGCAGCTGGGGACAGGCCCCCAATCAGCCCCAGCATTTT
TRBV20-1	TRBJ2-1	TRBD2	-	CSAWTSGINEQFF	TGCAGTGCTTGGACTAGCGGGATAAATGAGCAGTTCTTC
TRBV4-3	TRBJ1-5	-	-	CASSQEWDFNQPQHF	TGCGCCAGCAGCCAAGAGTGGGACTTCAATCAGCCCCAGCATTTT
TRBV7-6	TRBJ2-5	-	few	CASSYGRTLGVMETQYF	TGTGCCAGCAGCTACGGACGTACCTTAGGGGTCATGGAGACCCAGTACTTC
TRBV4-1	TRBJ2-7	-	-	CASSLRSGPRGSYEQYF	TGCGCCAGCAGCCTTCGATCCGGGCCAAGGGGATCCTACGAGCAGTACTTC
TRBV27	TRBJ1-1	-	once	CASSLGGSNTEAFF	TGTGCCAGCAGTTTAGGGGGTTCCAACACTGAAGCTTTCTTT
TRBV2	TRBJ2-3	-	-	CASSEDTPEFADTQYF	TGTGCCAGCAGTGAAGACACTCCCGAATTCGCAGATACGCAGTATTTT
TRBV28	TRBJ2-2	-	once	CASSEVELFF	TGTGCCAGCAGTGAGGTGGAGCTGTTTTTT
TRBV7-6	TRBJ2-5	TRBD1	-	CASSFGQGAYQETQYF	TGTGCCAGCAGCTTCGGACAGGGGGCGTACCAAGAGACCCAGTACTTC